Following are 19 T cell receptor beta chains from one sample sequenced in a study of identical twins. TCRdb reprocessed the 5' RACE reads with MiXCR, giving one entry per CDR3 protein. The profile shows 550,000 to 700,000 distinct CDR3 sequences, roughly 9.5% of them singletons. The sample was also linked to a second study, of yellow fever vaccine responses in identical twins.

Sequencing was carried out using PBMCs. These receptors were collected from a woman between 18 and 30 years old in good health.

The table lists this clonotype with a few counts. This chain links TRBV12-3 or TRBV12-4 with TRBJ1-1; TRBD1 agrees at 9 bases. The V and J ends lost 1 base and 6 bases, in that order; junction bases with no gene match: 12. The CDR3 has 17 residues. In DNA, the CDR3 is TGTGCCAGCAGTTTAGTTCGACAGGGGGTTGAATACGCTGAAGCTTTCTTT. Encoded protein: CASSLVRQGVEYAEAFF.

This clonotype was counted between two and nine times. The chain has TRBV20-1 and TRBJ2-1, with 8 bases fitting TRBD2. Unmatched junction bases numbered 4, after V lost 0 bases and J lost 3 bases. This CDR3 contains 15 residues. The germline gives CDR1 DFQATT, CDR2 SNEGSKA (reference sequence). DNA for the CDR3: TGCAGTGCTAGAGATTCGGGGGGGGGCTACAATGAGCAGTTCTTC. This encodes CSARDSGGGYNEQFF.

V is TRBV7-9 and J is TRBJ2-3, with D possibly matching TRBD1 (6 bases). Trimming removed 5 bases at V and 0 bases at J, with 15 bases between. This CDR3 has 16 amino acids. Germline V gene lookup returns CDR1 SEHNR and CDR2 FQNEAQ (reference sequence). The CDR3 protein is CASSVLRGGSTDTQYF. The CDR3 region has the DNA TGTGCCAGCAGCGTTCTCAGGGGTGGGAGCACAGATACGCAGTATTTT.

This clonotype was detected many times. The chain recombines TRBV7-2 with TRBJ2-1; the match to TRBD2 covers 8 bases. Trimming cost V 5 bases and J 7 bases; bases outside gene matches: 10. Looked up from germline, CDR1 is SGHTA and CDR2 is FQGNSA. The CDR3 totals 15 residues. The CDR3 sequence: CASSLRLAWGNEQFF. The CDR3 DNA sequence: TGTGCCAGCAGCCTGCGACTAGCGTGGGGTAATGAGCAGTTCTTC.

This clonotype was counted at least ten times. The V call is TRBV20-1, the J call TRBJ2-3; D is uncertain. The CDR3 length is 14 residues. Germline V gene data show CDR1 as DFQATT and CDR2 as SNEGSKA (reference sequence). The ends were cut back, 3 bases at V and 5 bases at J, with 15 bases in the middle. The CDR3 bases are TGCAGTGCTAGTAGGACCAATTCCATAGATACGCAGTATTTT. Its translation is CSASRTNSIDTQYF.

This clonotype was seen repeatedly, ten times or more. V and J are TRBV24-1 and TRBJ2-1, with TRBD1 matching over 11 bases. The V gene end was trimmed by 4 bases and the J gene end by 4 bases; junction bases not matched to a gene: 8. The germline gives CDR1 KGHDR, CDR2 SFDVKD. This CDR3 comprises 17 residues. The CDR3 nucleotides read TGTGCCACCAGTGACCCCCCCGGGACAGGGGGATACAATGAGCAGTTCTTC. The encoded protein is CATSDPPGTGGYNEQFF.

This clonotype was recorded a few times. The chain links TRBV6-1 to TRBJ1-4; D unclear. CDR1 and CDR2 (germline): MNHNS, SASEGT. V was trimmed by 4 bases and J by 4 bases, leaving 10 bases between them. There are 14 residues in the CDR3. The CDR3 is CASSAAGFNEKLFF. The CDR3 DNA is TGTGCCAGCAGTGCGGCGGGGTTTAATGAAAAACTGTTTTTT.

In its sample, this clonotype was seen many times. The junction departs from the called germline gene at one end, perhaps through a read error. The chain combines TRBV5-1 with TRBJ2-5, with 8 nucleotides matching TRBD1. The length of the CDR3 is 13 residues. Germline V gene sequence: CDR1 SGHRS, CDR2 YFSETQ. DNA for the CDR3: TGTGCCAGCAGCCGAGGACAGGGAGAGACCCAGTACTTC. Encoded protein: CASSRGQGETQYF.

This clonotype was seen many times. The rearrangement joins TRBV10-3 to TRBJ2-1; no firm D call. Trimming removed 2 bases at V and 0 bases at J, with 8 bases between. There are 15 residues in the CDR3. The germline CDR1 and CDR2 sequences are ENHRY and SYGVKD. CDR3 nucleotide sequence: TGTGCCATCAGTGAGGCCTTAGACTCCTACAATGAGCAGTTCTTC. Residues: CAISEALDSYNEQFF.

This chain connects TRBV18 to TRBJ1-6; D remains ambiguous. This CDR3 is 13 amino acids long. The ends were cut back, 2 bases at V and 10 bases at J, with 9 bases in the middle. Germline assignment: CDR1 KGHSH and CDR2 LQKENI. CDR3 bases: TGTGCCAGCTCACCATCAGAATTGTCACCCCTCCACTTT. Translation: CASSPSELSPLHF.

This clonotype has a handful of counts. The rearrangement uses TRBV20-1 and TRBJ1-2; D remains ambiguous. Germline V gene lookup returns CDR1 DFQATT and CDR2 SNEGSKA (reference sequence). The CDR3 sequence is 10 residues long. Trimming shortened V by 6 bases and J by 8 bases, and 10 bases separated the two germline ends. In nucleotides, the CDR3 is TGCAGTGCCTTCGAGGGCGGCTACACCTTC. This encodes CSAFEGGYTF.

The V gene is TRBV9, the J gene TRBJ1-6, with D unclear. CDR1 SGDLS and CDR2 YYNGEE come from the germline V gene. The CDR3 length is 15 residues. Trimming took off 0 bases at V and 7 bases at J, with 11 bases between the two ends. The CDR3 is CASSVDVQPNSPLHF. The CDR3 nucleotides are TGTGCCAGCAGCGTAGATGTACAGCCCAATTCACCCCTCCACTTT.

This clonotype was observed at least ten times. This rearrangement joins TRBV4-3 to TRBJ2-3; TRBD2 matches at 11 bases. The CDR3 is 19 residues long. V dropped 3 bases and J dropped 3; count of bases not matched to a gene: 14. CDR1 is LGHNA, CDR2 YSLEER, per germline. The chain's CDR3 is CASSQRPRVAGGLTDTQYF. CDR3 in DNA: TGCGCCAGCAGCCAGAGGCCGAGGGTAGCGGGAGGGCTAACAGATACGCAGTATTTT.

V is TRBV7-9 and J is TRBJ1-4; the D is unclear. The germline V gene has CDR1 SEHNR and CDR2 FQNEAQ (reference sequence). This CDR3 comprises 14 residues. The V and J ends lost 1 base and 0 bases respectively, with 3 bases between them. The CDR3 nucleotides are TGTGCCAGCAGCTTAGATCCAACTAATGAAAAACTGTTTTTT. It translates to CASSLDPTNEKLFF.

The chain uses TRBV20-1 and TRBJ2-1; D gene ambiguous. The V end was cut by 2 bases, the J end by 6 bases, with 8 bases between. The CDR3 covers 12 residues. CDR1 and CDR2 (germline): DFQATT, SNEGSKA (reference sequence). CDR3 sequence: CSARKLANEQFF. The CDR3 region has the DNA TGCAGTGCTAGAAAGCTTGCCAATGAGCAGTTCTTC.

The chain is built from TRBV20-1 and TRBJ2-7, with 8 bases lining up with TRBD1. The CDR3 is 17 amino acids. Losses at the gene ends were 1 base for V and 0 bases for J; bases not matched to a gene: 11. CDR1 is DFQATT, CDR2 SNEGSKA, per germline (reference sequence). The CDR3 region has the DNA TGCAGTGCTAGAGTTCCCTCGGACAGGGTATTCTCCTACGAGCAGTACTTC. Translating gives CSARVPSDRVFSYEQYF.

The chain has TRBV2 and TRBJ2-7; 10 nucleotides align to TRBD1. From germline, CDR1 is SNHLY and CDR2 FYNNEI. The V and J ends lost 6 bases and 6 bases, in that order; junction bases with no gene match: 5. There are 13 residues in the CDR3. CDR3 DNA sequence: TGTGCCAGCAGGGACAGGGGGGTCCGCGAGCAGTACTTC. Encoded protein: CASRDRGVREQYF.

This clonotype was recorded a few times. The gene calls are TRBV18 and TRBJ2-7; the match to TRBD2 covers 7 bases. Losses at the gene ends were 3 bases for V and 5 bases for J; bases not matched to a gene: 10. Germline assignment: CDR1 KGHSH and CDR2 LQKENI. CDR3 size: 15 residues. Written as DNA, the CDR3 is TGTGCCAGCTCACCCCTAGGGGAGGGCCGCGACGAGCAGTACTTC. Protein product: CASSPLGEGRDEQYF.

This clonotype has a handful of counts. The chain couples TRBV20-1 to TRBJ2-5, with 9 bases fitting TRBD2. Germline V gene lookup returns CDR1 DFQATT and CDR2 SNEGSKA (reference sequence). The CDR3 is 18 residues long. The CDR3 spells CSAIEEVRRGGPRETQYF. The CDR3 DNA is TGCAGCGCCATCGAGGAAGTGCGGCGGGGGGGCCCCAGGGAGACCCAGTACTTC.